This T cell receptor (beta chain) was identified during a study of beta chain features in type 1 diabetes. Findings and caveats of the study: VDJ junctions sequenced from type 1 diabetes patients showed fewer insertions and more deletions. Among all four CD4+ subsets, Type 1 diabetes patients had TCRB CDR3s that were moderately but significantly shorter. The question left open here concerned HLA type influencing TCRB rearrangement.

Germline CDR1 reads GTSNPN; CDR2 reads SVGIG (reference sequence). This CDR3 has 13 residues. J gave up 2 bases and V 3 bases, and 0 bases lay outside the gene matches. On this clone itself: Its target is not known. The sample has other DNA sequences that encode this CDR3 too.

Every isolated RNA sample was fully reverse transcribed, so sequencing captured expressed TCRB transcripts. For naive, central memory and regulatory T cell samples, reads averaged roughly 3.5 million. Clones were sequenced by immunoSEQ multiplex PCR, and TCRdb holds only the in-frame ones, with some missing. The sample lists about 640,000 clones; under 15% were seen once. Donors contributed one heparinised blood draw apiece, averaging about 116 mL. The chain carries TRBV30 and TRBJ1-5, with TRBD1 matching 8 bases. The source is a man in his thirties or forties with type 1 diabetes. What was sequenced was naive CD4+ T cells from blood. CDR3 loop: CAWRGQGNQPQHF. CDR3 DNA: TGTGCCTGGAGGGGACAGGGCAATCAGCCCCAGCATTTT. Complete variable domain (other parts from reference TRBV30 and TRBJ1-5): SQTIHQWPATLVQPVGSPLSLECTVEGTSNPNLYWYRQAAGRGLQLLFYSVGIGQISSEVPQNLSASRPQDRQFILSSKKLLLSDSGFYLCAWRGQGNQPQHFGDGTRLSIL.